Listed here are 27 T cell receptor beta chains from one sample, sequenced in a study of CD8 T cells in Susac syndrome. It was with random hexamers that 0.5 to 1 ug RNA was reverse transcribed. Using its own MiXCR run on the immunoSEQ multiplex PCR reads, TCRdb lists one record per CDR3 protein. The profile shows about 240,000 distinct CDR3 sequences, roughly 95% of them singletons. The source material was CD4+ T cells from PBMCs. These receptors were obtained from a human donor with Susac syndrome.

The gene calls are TRBV10-3 and TRBJ2-5, with TRBD2 identical over 7 bases. The CDR3 has 13 residues. With 8 bases clipped from V and 5 bases from J, the junction kept 8 bases outside the gene matches. CDR1 is ENHRY, CDR2 SYGVKD, per germline. The CDR3 protein is CAISTGGSETQYF. CDR3 in DNA: TGTGCCATCTCCACGGGGGGATCGGAGACCCAGTACTTC.

The chain couples TRBV30 to TRBJ2-2, with D perhaps TRBD1 or TRBD2 (5 bases each). Trimming pared 3 bases from V and 5 bases from J, leaving 22 bases between. From germline, CDR1 is GTSNPN and CDR2 SVGIG (reference sequence). There are 17 residues in the CDR3. The CDR3 DNA reads TGTGCCTGGAGCCTTCGCTCCGGGACGTTTGGAACCGGGGAGCTGTTTTTT. Protein: CAWSLRSGTFGTGELFF. The complete variable domain, with remaining parts taken from reference TRBV30 and TRBJ2-2, reads SQTIHQWPATLVQPVGSPLSLECTVEGTSNPNLYWYRQAAGRGLQLLFYSVGIGQISSEVPQNLSASRPQDRQFILSSKKLLLSDSGFYLCAWSLRSGTFGTGELFFGEGSRLTVL.

The chain couples TRBV9 to TRBJ2-1; possibly TRBD2 for D (6 bases). V shed 2 bases and J shed 5 bases, with 11 bases lying between them. In germline, CDR1 is SGDLS, CDR2 YYNGEE. This CDR3 is 14 amino acids long. CDR3 nucleotide sequence: TGTGCCAGCAGCGTGGGAGGATCAGACAATGAGCAGTTCTTC. Translating it yields CASSVGGSDNEQFF.

The chain recombines TRBV6-5 with TRBJ1-2; 7 bases align to TRBD1. Germline V gene data show CDR1 as MNHEY and CDR2 as SVGAGI. V was clipped by 2 bases and J by 1 base; unmatched bases: 4. This CDR3 is 15 amino acids long. Written as DNA, the CDR3 is TGTGCCAGCAGTTACCGTGGACAGGTTAACTATGGCTACACCTTC. Protein product: CASSYRGQVNYGYTF.

The V and J genes are TRBV29-1 and TRBJ1-4; tentatively, D is TRBD1 (5 bases). This CDR3 is 13 amino acids long. The V gene's germline CDR1 is SQVTM and CDR2 ANQGSEA. The ends were cut back, 7 bases at V and 8 bases at J, with 17 bases in the middle. The CDR3 DNA sequence: TGCAGCGGTCGATGGGGGGTTAACGAAAAACTGTTTTTT. It codes for CSGRWGVNEKLFF.

The CDR3 here is CSVEVQVQETQYF. For the CDR3, the DNA is TGCAGCGTTGAAGTACAGGTCCAAGAGACCCAGTACTTC. The chain has TRBV29-1 and TRBJ2-5, with D possibly being TRBD1 (5 bases). V lost 1 base, J lost 1 base, and 7 bases lay in between. CDR3 length equals 13 residues. Germline CDR1 is SQVTM and CDR2 is ANQGSEA.

This chain uses TRBV18 with TRBJ1-1; maybe TRBD1 (5 bases). This CDR3 is built from 15 residues. V was clipped by 3 bases and J by 2 bases, with 13 bases between them. Germline assignment: CDR1 KGHSH and CDR2 LQKENI. The CDR3 DNA reads as TGTGCCAGCTCACCCTCGACAGATTCAAACACTGAAGCTTTCTTT. This sequence encodes CASSPSTDSNTEAFF.

V gene TRBV29-1 combines with J gene TRBJ1-1, with D perhaps matching TRBD1 (6 bases). Germline CDR1 and CDR2: SQVTM and ANQGSEA. The CDR3 extends over 12 amino acids. V was pared by 6 bases and J by 2 bases, with 10 bases between. The CDR3 sequence: CSVWTANTEAFF. The CDR3 DNA reads TGCAGCGTCTGGACAGCTAACACTGAAGCTTTCTTT.

This clonotype appeared once. This rearrangement joins TRBV27 to TRBJ1-1, with no clear D. Trimming pared 6 bases from V and 4 bases from J, leaving 21 bases between. Germline loops: CDR1 MNHEY, CDR2 SMNVEV (reference sequence). The CDR3 is made up of 16 amino acids. The CDR3 is CASRHTRDMYGTEAFF. The CDR3 coding sequence is TGTGCCAGCAGACACACGAGGGATATGTATGGCACTGAAGCTTTCTTT.

The CDR3: CSVTSGRMGEQYF. The CDR3, as DNA: TGCAGCGTGACTAGCGGGAGGATGGGGGAGCAGTACTTC. V and J are TRBV29-1 and TRBJ2-7; 13 bases match TRBD2. The germline CDR1 and CDR2 sequences are SQVTM and ANQGSEA. The CDR3 spans 13 residues. The V and J ends lost 6 bases and 7 bases, in that order; junction bases with no gene match: 6.

This chain connects TRBV18 to TRBJ2-2; D gene unclear. The germline V gene has CDR1 KGHSH and CDR2 LQKENI. Deletions cut 0 bases from V and 1 base from J, with 0 bases between. The CDR3 has 13 amino acids. The DNA of the CDR3 is TGTGCCAGCTCACCACCGAACACCGGGGAGCTGTTTTTT. It encodes CASSPPNTGELFF.

The chain carries TRBV30 and TRBJ2-7; D gene unclear. Deletions cut 0 bases from V and 7 bases from J, with 13 bases between. CDR1 and CDR2 from the germline V gene are GTSNPN and SVGIG (reference sequence). The CDR3 runs 13 residues. CDR3 loop: CAWSVPDLGEQYF. CDR3 DNA sequence: TGTGCCTGGAGTGTACCGGATCTCGGGGAGCAGTACTTC.

V gene TRBV19 combines with J gene TRBJ1-2; TRBD1 agrees at 9 bases. CDR1 is LNHDA, CDR2 SQIVND, per germline (reference sequence). J lost 4 bases, V lost 3 bases, and 6 bases had no gene match. The CDR3 length is 15 residues. CDR3 region: CASSINRGLGYGYTF. Written as DNA, the CDR3 is TGTGCCAGTAGTATCAACAGGGGGCTGGGCTATGGCTACACCTTC.

J is TRBJ2-7 and V is TRBV5-1; the D gene is possibly TRBD1 (5 bases). The CDR3 runs to 14 residues. V was cut by 4 bases and J by 3 bases, with 14 bases left in between. In germline, CDR1 is SGHRS, CDR2 YFSETQ. CDR3 DNA sequence: TGCGCCAGCAGCCCAGGACAACTTAGCTACGAGCAGTACTTC. Amino acids: CASSPGQLSYEQYF.

This rearrangement joins TRBV7-8 to TRBJ1-5, with no clear D. The CDR3 is made up of 13 amino acids. Germline assignment: CDR1 SGHVS and CDR2 FQNEAQ. Deletions cut 7 bases from V and 2 bases from J, with 9 bases between. The CDR3 region is CASTLPGNQPQHF. CDR3 bases: TGTGCCAGCACCCTCCCGGGCAATCAGCCCCAGCATTTT.

The chain is built from TRBV7-9 and TRBJ2-7; no clear D. CDR3 length: 12 amino acids. V was cut by 3 bases and J by 6 bases, with 9 bases left in between. The V gene's germline CDR1 is SEHNR and CDR2 FQNEAQ (reference sequence). For the CDR3, the DNA is TGTGCCAGCAGCTTCTCGAGGCCCGAGCAGTACTTC. Encoded protein: CASSFSRPEQYF.

The chain employs TRBV30 and TRBJ2-7, with 9 positions matching TRBD1. V was clipped by 2 bases and J by 5 bases; unmatched bases: 7. Germline V gene data show CDR1 as GTSNPN and CDR2 as SVGIG (reference sequence). The CDR3 length is 14 residues. The CDR3 loop is CAWSRGTGLDEQYF. The CDR3 DNA reads TGTGCCTGGAGTAGGGGGACAGGGCTCGACGAGCAGTACTTC.

The rearrangement joins TRBV28 to TRBJ2-3; the D is unclear. Germline lookup yields CDR1 MDHEN and CDR2 SYDVKM. Deletions cut 6 bases from V and 4 bases from J, with 20 bases between. The CDR3 spans 16 residues. CDR3 in amino acids: CASSSRGSVSPDTQYF. The CDR3 nucleotides are TGTGCCAGCAGCTCACGTGGGTCGGTATCCCCAGATACGCAGTATTTT.

The CDR3 is CASSFPGLDLTDTQYF. The CDR3 coding sequence is TGTGCCAGCAGCTTCCCTGGACTAGATTTAACAGATACGCAGTATTTT. The rearrangement joins TRBV5-4 to TRBJ2-3, with 7 bases identical to TRBD2. This CDR3 has 16 residues. Germline V CDR1 and CDR2: SGHNT, YYREEE (reference sequence). Trimming removed 2 bases from V and 3 bases from J; junction bases left unmatched: 9.

The chain recombines TRBV23-1 with TRBJ1-2; D not resolved. TRBV23-1 is reported as an ORF; its role is uncertain. There are 12 residues in the CDR3. Trimming took 6 bases from V and 4 from J, leaving 9 bases between them. CDR3 amino acids: CASSRPSYGYTF. In DNA, the CDR3 is TGCGCCAGCAGCCGACCTAGCTATGGCTACACCTTC.

This clonotype was recorded only once. J is TRBJ2-7 and V is TRBV28, with D possibly TRBD2 on 6 matching bases. The germline CDR1 and CDR2 sequences are MDHEN and SYDVKM. This CDR3 has 15 amino acids. V lost 5 bases to trimming and J lost 4 bases, with 18 bases between them. Written as DNA, the CDR3 is TGTGCCAGCAGTCCCCCAGGGAATCTAGCGTACGAGCAGTACTTC. Translating it yields CASSPPGNLAYEQYF. Together with reference TRBV28 and TRBJ2-7, the CDR3 gives the full variable domain: DVKVTQSSRYLVKRTGEKVFLECVQDMDHENMFWYRQDPGLGLRLIYFSYDVKMKEKGDIPEGYSVSREKKERFSLILESASTNQTSMYLCASSPPGNLAYEQYFGPGTRLTVT.

The CDR3: CASSQDPDPTDTQYF. The DNA for the CDR3 is TGTGCCAGCAGCCAAGACCCTGATCCAACAGATACGCAGTATTTT. This rearrangement joins TRBV3-1 to TRBJ2-3; D gene ambiguous. Trimming took off 0 bases at V and 3 bases at J, with 10 bases between the two ends. CDR3 size: 15 residues. From germline, CDR1 is LGHDT and CDR2 YNNKEL (reference sequence).

This clonotype was detected once. This chain connects TRBV5-1 to TRBJ2-5; D may be TRBD2 (6 bases). V was clipped by 3 bases and J by 5 bases, with 17 bases between them. Per germline, CDR1 SGHRS and CDR2 YFSETQ. The CDR3 has 15 residues. CDR3 region: CASSSTGLRGETQYF. The CDR3 DNA reads as TGCGCCAGCAGCTCAACTGGACTCCGGGGGGAGACCCAGTACTTC.

The genes are TRBV20-1 and TRBJ1-1; TRBD1 is a possible D gene (6 bases). V lost 0 bases, J lost 3 bases, and 14 bases lay in between. Per germline, CDR1 DFQATT and CDR2 SNEGSKA (reference sequence). The CDR3 loop spans 15 amino acids. CDR3 amino acids: CSARDAGAGDTEAFF. The DNA of the CDR3 is TGCAGTGCTAGAGATGCGGGGGCGGGGGACACTGAAGCTTTCTTT.

The chain carries TRBV19 and TRBJ1-5; D is uncertain. The V gene lost 3 bases and the J gene lost 5 bases, with 17 bases spanning the gap. The CDR3 has 16 amino acids. Germline values: CDR1 LNHDA, CDR2 SQIVND (reference sequence). CDR3 DNA sequence: TGTGCCAGTAGTATTAAAGTATCGGCAGCGGATCAGCCCCAGCATTTT. Its translation: CASSIKVSAADQPQHF.

The V gene is TRBV2, the J gene TRBJ1-5, with TRBD1 identical over 8 bases. Germline V CDR1 and CDR2: SNHLY, FYNNEI. V lost 6 bases, J lost 6 bases, and 7 bases stayed unmatched. The CDR3 is 14 amino acids. The CDR3 DNA follows: TGTGCCAGCAGGCCAGGGGGCACCACTCAGCCCCAGCATTTT. Translating gives CASRPGGTTQPQHF.

The chain recombines TRBV7-8 with TRBJ1-1; weak D call: TRBD1 (5 bases). V was clipped by 1 base and J by 6 bases, with 9 bases between them. CDR3 length equals 13 residues. The germline V gene has CDR1 SGHVS and CDR2 FQNEAQ. As DNA, the CDR3 is TGTGCCAGCAGCTTAGTCCAGGGCTCTGAAGCTTTCTTT. It yields the protein CASSLVQGSEAFF. The complete variable domain, with remaining parts taken from reference TRBV7-8 and TRBJ1-1, reads GAGVSQSPRYKVAKRGQDVALRCDPISGHVSLFWYQQALGQGPEFLTYFQNEAQLDKSGLPSDRFFAERPEGSVSTLKIQRTQQEDSAVYLCASSLVQGSEAFFGQGTRLTVV.